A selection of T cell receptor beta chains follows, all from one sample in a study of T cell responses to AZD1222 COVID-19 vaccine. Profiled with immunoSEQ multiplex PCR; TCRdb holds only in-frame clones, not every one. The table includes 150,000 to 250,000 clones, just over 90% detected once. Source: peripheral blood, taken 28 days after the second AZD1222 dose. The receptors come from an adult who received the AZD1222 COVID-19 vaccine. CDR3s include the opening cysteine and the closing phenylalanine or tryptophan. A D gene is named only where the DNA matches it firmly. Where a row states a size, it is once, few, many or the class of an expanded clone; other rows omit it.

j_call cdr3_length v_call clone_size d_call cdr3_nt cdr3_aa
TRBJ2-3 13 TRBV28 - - TGTGCCAGCAGTTCCGATCGGACAGATACGCAGTATTTT CASSSDRTDTQYF
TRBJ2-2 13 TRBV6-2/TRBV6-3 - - TGTGCCAGCAGTTACTCCGGGAGAGGGGAGCTGTTTTTT CASSYSGRGELFF
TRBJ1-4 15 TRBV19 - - TGTGCCACTGGAGAAAGGGGCAGGACTAATGAAAAACTGTTTTTT CATGERGRTNEKLFF
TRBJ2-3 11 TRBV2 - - TGTGCCAGCAGTCCGTCAGATACGCAGTATTTT CASSPSDTQYF
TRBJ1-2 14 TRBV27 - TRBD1 TGTGCCAGCAGGTGGGACAGGGGATTTGGTGGCTACACCTTC CASRWDRGFGGYTF
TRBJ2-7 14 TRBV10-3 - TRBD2 TGTGCCATCAGTGGAGGGGCGGGAGCCTACGAGCAGTACTTC CAISGGAGAYEQYF
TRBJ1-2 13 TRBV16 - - TGTGCCAGCAGCCAATCGACTTTCTATGGCTACACCTTC CASSQSTFYGYTF
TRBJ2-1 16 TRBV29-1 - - TGCAGCGTTGAAGATATTACTGCGAGCTCCTACAATGAGCAGTTCTTC CSVEDITASSYNEQFF
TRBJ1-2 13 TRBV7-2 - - TGTGCCAGCAGCTTAGGAACCGATCATGGCTACACCTTC CASSLGTDHGYTF
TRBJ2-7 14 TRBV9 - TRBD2 TGTGCCAGCAGCGGGACTAGCGCCTTCTACGAGCAGTACTTC CASSGTSAFYEQYF
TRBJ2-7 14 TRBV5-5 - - TGTGCCAGCAGCCCTCCTGGGGCAGCCCTGAGGCGGTACTTC CASSPPGAALRRYF
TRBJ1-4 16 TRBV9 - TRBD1 TGTGCCAGCAGCGCGGGGGGGGACAGTAGATGGGAAAAACTGTTTTTT CASSAGGDSRWEKLFF
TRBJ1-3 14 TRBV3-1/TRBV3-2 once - TGTGCCAGCAGCCAGGGTGGGTCTGGAAACACCATATATTTT CASSQGGSGNTIYF
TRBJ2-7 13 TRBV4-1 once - TGCGCCAGCAGGGGTGTTGGGGCCTACGAGCAGTACTTC CASRGVGAYEQYF
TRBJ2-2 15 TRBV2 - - TGTGCCAGCAGTGAAGTTGGGGCCTCCACCGGGGAGCTGTTTTTT CASSEVGASTGELFF
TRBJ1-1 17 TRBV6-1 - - TGTGCCAGCAGTGAAGCCTGGGGGAAGGAATTGAACACTGAAGCTTTCTTT CASSEAWGKELNTEAFF
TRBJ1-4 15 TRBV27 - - TGTGCCAGCAGTTTATACTTAGGGAGGAATGAAAAACTGTTTTTT CASSLYLGRNEKLFF
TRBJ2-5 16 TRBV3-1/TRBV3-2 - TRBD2 TGTGCCAGCAGCCAAGGGGGACTAGCGGGAGTGGGGACCCAGTACTTC CASSQGGLAGVGTQYF
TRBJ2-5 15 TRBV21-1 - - TGTGCCAGCAGCGCGACGTATCCGGGACACCGGGCCCAGTACTTC CASSATYPGHRAQYF
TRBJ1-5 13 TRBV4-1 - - TGCGCCAGCAGCCAGGGAAGGTTCCAGCCCCAGCATTTT CASSQGRFQPQHF
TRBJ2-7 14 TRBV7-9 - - TGTGCCAGCAGCTTAGGGGGACAAACCTACGAGCAGTACTTC CASSLGGQTYEQYF
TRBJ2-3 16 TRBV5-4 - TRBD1 TGTGCCAGCAGCTCGGCCCGACAGGGGCTCACAGATACGCAGTATTTT CASSSARQGLTDTQYF
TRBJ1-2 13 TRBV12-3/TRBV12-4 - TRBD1 TGTGCCAGCAGTCGGACAGGGGTGAATGGCTACACCTTC CASSRTGVNGYTF
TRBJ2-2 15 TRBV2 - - TGTGCCAGCAGTGTAGTGGGAGCGGGCACCGGGGAGCTGTTTTTT CASSVVGAGTGELFF
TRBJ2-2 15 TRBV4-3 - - TGCGCCAGCAGCCAAGATATAATTGAGGGCCGGGAGCTGTTTTTT CASSQDIIEGRELFF
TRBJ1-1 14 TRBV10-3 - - TGTGCCATCAGTGTAAGGGGACAGAACACTGAAGCTTTCTTT CAISVRGQNTEAFF
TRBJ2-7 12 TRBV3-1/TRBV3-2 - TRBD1 TGTGCCAGCAGCCAGGACAGGGGACCAACGCGCTTC CASSQDRGPTRF
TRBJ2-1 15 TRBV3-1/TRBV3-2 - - TGTGCCAGCAGCCAAGGCGGGACTTCACTCAATGAGCAGTTCTTC CASSQGGTSLNEQFF
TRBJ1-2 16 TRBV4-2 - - TGTGCCAGCAGCCAAGTGGGGGCTAAGCCTAACTATGGCTACACCTTC CASSQVGAKPNYGYTF
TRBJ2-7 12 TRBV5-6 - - TGTGCCAGCAGCTTTAACAGGGACGAGCAGTACTTC CASSFNRDEQYF
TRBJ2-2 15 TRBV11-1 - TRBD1 TGTGCCAGCAGGCAACGGGGACAGCACACCGGGGAGCTGTTTTTT CASRQRGQHTGELFF
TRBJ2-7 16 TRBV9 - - TGTGCCAGCAGCGTAGAGCCCTGGGAGAGGGGTTACGAGCAGTACTTC CASSVEPWERGYEQYF
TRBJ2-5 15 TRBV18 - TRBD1 TGTGCCAGCTCACCGGGACAGGGTCCGGGAGAGACCCAGTACTTC CASSPGQGPGETQYF
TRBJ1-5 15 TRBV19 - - TGTGCCAGTAGTATGGGAGACAGAGGCAATCAGCCCCAGCATTTT CASSMGDRGNQPQHF
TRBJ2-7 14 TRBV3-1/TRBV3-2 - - TGTGCCAGCAGCCAACTCCTGGGGCAGGGTGAGCAGTACTTC CASSQLLGQGEQYF
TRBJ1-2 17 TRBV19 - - TGTGCCAGTAGTATCGACCTTTTCCCTGATCCTAACTATGGCTACACCTTC CASSIDLFPDPNYGYTF
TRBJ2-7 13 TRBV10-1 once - TGCGCCAGCAGTGAGAGGGGATCCTACGAGCAGTACTTC CASSERGSYEQYF
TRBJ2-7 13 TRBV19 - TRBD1 TGTGCCACCCGAGACAGGGACTCCTACGAGCAGTACTTC CATRDRDSYEQYF
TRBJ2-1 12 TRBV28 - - TGTGCCAGCCGCGGACGAACCAATGAGCAGTTCTTC CASRGRTNEQFF
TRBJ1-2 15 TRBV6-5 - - TGTGCCAGCAATTCCGCCCCCCCAAGGAGCTATGGCTACACCTTC CASNSAPPRSYGYTF
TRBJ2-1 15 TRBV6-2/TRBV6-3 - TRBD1 TGTGCCAGCAGCAGCCGGGACAGGGCCTACAATGAGCAGTTCTTC CASSSRDRAYNEQFF
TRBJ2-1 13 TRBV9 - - TGTGCCAGCAGCGTTCAGGTTAAGGATGAGCAGTTCTTC CASSVQVKDEQFF
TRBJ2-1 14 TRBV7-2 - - TGTGCCACCAGGAGTCGAGCGTTGAACAATGAGCAGTTCTTC CATRSRALNNEQFF
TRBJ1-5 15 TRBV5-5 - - TGTGCCAGCAGCTTACTTCAGGGTAGCAATCAGCCCCAGCATTTT CASSLLQGSNQPQHF
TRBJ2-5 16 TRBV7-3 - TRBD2 TGTGCCAGCAGCTTAACTCGGTCTAGCGGCCAAGAGACCCAGTACTTC CASSLTRSSGQETQYF
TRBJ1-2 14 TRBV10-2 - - TGCGCCAGCATTTCAGGAAATTCCAACTATGGCTACACCTTC CASISGNSNYGYTF
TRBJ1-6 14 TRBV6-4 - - TGTGCCAGCAGTGCTGGGACCCAGATGGGGCCCCTCCACTTT CASSAGTQMGPLHF
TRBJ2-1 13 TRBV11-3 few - TGTGCCAGCAGCCCGAGATCGTACAATGAGCAGTTCTTC CASSPRSYNEQFF
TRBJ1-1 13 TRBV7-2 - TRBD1 TGTGCCAGCAGCACCCGGGACAGCACTGAAGCTTTCTTT CASSTRDSTEAFF
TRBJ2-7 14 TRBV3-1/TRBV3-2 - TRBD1 TGTGCCAGCAGCCAGGTAGACAGGGGGGACGAGCAGTACTTC CASSQVDRGDEQYF
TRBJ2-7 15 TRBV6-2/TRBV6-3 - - TGTGCCAGCAGCCGCCGGGCCCTTGGTAGCTACGAGCAGTACTTC CASSRRALGSYEQYF
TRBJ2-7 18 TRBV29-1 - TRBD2 TGCAGCGTTGAAGCCCAGACTAGCGGGGATACTTCCTCCTACGAGCAGTACTTC CSVEAQTSGDTSSYEQYF